A single sample is the source of the 22 T cell receptor beta chains below, sequenced in a study of T cell responses to AZD1222 COVID-19 vaccine. Sequencing was performed with immunoSEQ multiplex PCR; in TCRdb, only in-frame clones are kept and a portion is missing. This sample has more than 85,000 clones, with less than 90% found just once. The material was peripheral blood, obtained on day 0 of AZD1222 vaccination. All receptors derive from an adult in good health.

The V call is TRBV15, the J call TRBJ1-5; TRBD1 might be the D (6 bases). The CDR3 is 17 amino acids. CDR1 and CDR2 from the germline V gene are LNHNV and YYDKDF (reference sequence). The V and J ends lost 3 bases and 2 bases respectively, with 17 bases between them. DNA of the CDR3: TGTGCCACCAGCAGGGGGGACATTTATCAACGCAATCAGCCCCAGCATTTT. Its translation: CATSRGDIYQRNQPQHF.

The rearrangement joins TRBV2 to TRBJ1-2; D gene ambiguous. Germline-derived CDR1 and CDR2 are SNHLY and FYNNEI. V was cut by 8 bases and J by 4 bases, with 8 bases left in between. This CDR3 is built from 11 residues. Written as DNA, the CDR3 is TGTGCCAGCGGGGAAGGCTATGGCTACACCTTC. This gives the protein CASGEGYGYTF.

The genes are TRBV5-1 and TRBJ2-7; TRBD1 matches at 7 bases. Germline V gene data show CDR1 as SGHRS and CDR2 as YFSETQ. This CDR3 is built from 14 residues. J gave up 6 bases and V 1 base, and 7 bases lay outside the gene matches. DNA of the CDR3: TGCGCCAGCAGCTTGACAGGGGCGACCTCCGAGCAGTACTTC. It translates to CASSLTGATSEQYF.

This sequence joins TRBV6-1 and TRBJ1-1; weak D call: TRBD1 (5 bases). Germline V gene sequence: CDR1 MNHNS, CDR2 SASEGT. The CDR3 has 14 amino acids. Trimming left V 2 bases short and J 1 base short, with 8 bases between. CDR3 sequence: CASSEYTGNTEAFF. The CDR3 coding sequence is TGTGCCAGCAGTGAATACACAGGGAACACTGAAGCTTTCTTT.

V is TRBV30 and J is TRBJ2-3, with a tentative D call TRBD2 (6 bases). Trimming pared 8 bases from V and 0 bases from J, leaving 12 bases between. Germline V gene sequence: CDR1 GTSNPN, CDR2 SVGIG (reference sequence). CDR3 length equals 13 residues. The CDR3 reads CARRAGSTDTQYF. The CDR3, as DNA: TGTGCCCGCCGGGCGGGGAGCACAGATACGCAGTATTTT.

The J gene is TRBJ1-1, the V gene TRBV27; 9 bases fit TRBD1. Germline CDR1 is MNHEY and CDR2 is SMNVEV (reference sequence). The J segment lost 2 bases and the V segment lost 6 bases, leaving 4 bases of the junction unmatched. This CDR3 is 14 amino acids long. The CDR3 is CASREQGANTEAFF. The CDR3 DNA reads as TGTGCCAGCAGAGAACAGGGGGCTAACACTGAAGCTTTCTTT.

This chain links TRBV3-1 (or the pseudogene TRBV3-2) with TRBJ2-1; D gene uncertain. CDR3 size: 12 residues. V lost 0 bases and J 8 bases, leaving 5 bases between the germline ends. Germline V CDR1 and CDR2: LGHDT, YNNKEL (reference sequence). The CDR3 loop is CASSQDEDEQFF. CDR3 in DNA: TGTGCCAGCAGCCAAGATGAGGATGAGCAGTTCTTC.

The CDR3 loop is CASIGGLDQPQHF. CDR3 nucleotide sequence: TGTGCCAGCATCGGGGGGCTGGATCAGCCCCAGCATTTT. V gene TRBV28 combines with J gene TRBJ1-5, with D tentatively TRBD1 (6 bases). The CDR3 is 13 amino acids. V was pared by 7 bases and J by 5 bases, with 12 bases between. CDR1 and CDR2 (germline): MDHEN, SYDVKM.

The rearrangement joins TRBV19 to TRBJ1-3; possibly TRBD1 for D (6 bases). This CDR3 is built from 14 residues. Trimming stripped 4 bases from V and 3 bases from J, with 10 bases between. The germline CDR1 and CDR2 sequences are LNHDA and SQIVND (reference sequence). Written as DNA, the CDR3 is TGTGCCAGTAGTAACGACAGGTTTGGAAACACCATATATTTT. Its protein product is CASSNDRFGNTIYF.

The count of this clone is one. The rearrangement uses TRBV14 and TRBJ2-1; D remains unclear. The CDR3 contains 14 residues. Trimming pared 0 bases from V and 3 bases from J, leaving 6 bases between. Per germline, CDR1 SGHDN and CDR2 FVKESK. CDR3 sequence (DNA): TGTGCCAGCAGCCAAGATATCGTCTACAATGAGCAGTTCTTC. This gives the protein CASSQDIVYNEQFF.

The V gene is TRBV7-9, the J gene TRBJ1-2; 8 positions agree with TRBD1. Germline CDR1 reads SEHNR; CDR2 reads FQNEAQ (reference sequence). Trimming removed 1 base from V and 5 bases from J; junction bases left unmatched: 6. The CDR3 is 15 residues long. CDR3 amino acids: CASSLGQGIQYGYTF. CDR3 bases: TGTGCCAGCAGCTTAGGACAGGGGATTCAATATGGCTACACCTTC.

The rearrangement uses TRBV14 and TRBJ2-5; 11 positions match TRBD2. Germline CDR1 reads SGHDN; CDR2 reads FVKESK. The J segment lost 5 bases and the V segment lost 3 bases, leaving 8 bases of the junction unmatched. CDR3 length: 16 amino acids. The CDR3 DNA sequence: TGTGCCAGCAGCCAGCCTAGACTAGCGGGGATTGAGACCCAGTACTTC. Translating it yields CASSQPRLAGIETQYF.

The V gene is TRBV19, the J gene TRBJ2-1; tentatively, D is TRBD2 (5 bases). In germline, CDR1 is LNHDA, CDR2 SQIVND (reference sequence). CDR3 length: 15 amino acids. V lost 3 bases and J lost 0, with 9 bases in between. The CDR3 region has the DNA TGTGCCAGTAGTATTCCGGGATCCTCCTACAATGAGCAGTTCTTC. Translation gives CASSIPGSSYNEQFF. Based on the CDR3 plus reference TRBV19 and TRBJ2-1, the full variable domain is DGGITQSPKYLFRKEGQNVTLSCEQNLNHDAMYWYRQDPGQGLRLIYYSQIVNDFQKGDIAEGYSVSREKKESFPLTVTSAQKNPTAFYLCASSIPGSSYNEQFFGPGTRLTVL.

This chain links TRBV21-1 with TRBJ2-7; no check of the table's D call, TRBD1, against the DNA was made. TRBV21-1 is assigned pseudogene status. The CDR3 totals 19 residues. CDR3 bases: TGTGCCAGCAGCAAACGGACGGACAGGGGATCGTTCAGGTCCTACGAGCAGTACTTC. Residues: CASSKRTDRGSFRSYEQYF.

The V gene is TRBV6-5, the J gene TRBJ2-7; unclear D gene. The germline V and J ends were trimmed by 8 bases and 4 bases, with 21 bases remaining between them. Germline V gene lookup returns CDR1 MNHEY and CDR2 SVGAGI. The CDR3 spans 15 residues. DNA of the CDR3: TGTGCCAGCCCCCCCAGGCATGGAGAAGGGTACGAGCAGTACTTC. Translation gives CASPPRHGEGYEQYF.

The chain employs TRBV7-9 and TRBJ2-5, with D perhaps TRBD2 (6 bases). The V gene lost 1 base and the J gene lost 4 bases, with 13 bases spanning the gap. The CDR3 runs to 15 residues. Germline CDR1 is SEHNR and CDR2 is FQNEAQ (reference sequence). CDR3 residues: CASSLDGTPGETQYF. DNA for the CDR3: TGTGCCAGCAGCTTAGATGGGACTCCTGGAGAGACCCAGTACTTC. Together with reference TRBV7-9 and TRBJ2-5, the CDR3 gives the full variable domain: DTGVSQNPRHKITKRGQNVTFRCDPISEHNRLYWYRQTLGQGPEFLTYFQNEAQLEKSRLLSDRFSAERPKGSFSTLEIQRTEQGDSAMYLCASSLDGTPGETQYFGPGTRLLVL.

V and J are TRBV6-5 and TRBJ1-6; D gene unclear. This CDR3 has 14 residues. V gave up 6 bases and J gave up 5 bases, with 11 bases separating them. Germline V CDR1 and CDR2: MNHEY, SVGAGI. The CDR3 DNA reads as TGTGCCAGCAGCTACGTACAGAATAATTCACCCCTCCACTTT. It specifies CASSYVQNNSPLHF.

This clone was observed once. The chain uses TRBV19 and TRBJ1-5; the D is unclear. The CDR3 covers 13 residues. V was cut by 10 bases and J by 0 bases, with 10 bases left in between. Germline assignment: CDR1 LNHDA and CDR2 SQIVND (reference sequence). This chain's CDR3 is CATGLNSNQPQHF. CDR3 nucleotide sequence: TGTGCCACTGGACTGAATAGCAATCAGCCCCAGCATTTT.

V gene TRBV7-6 combines with J gene TRBJ2-5, with D possibly TRBD1 on 6 matching bases. Trimming left V 5 bases short and J 2 bases short, with 18 bases between. Looked up from germline, CDR1 is SGHVS and CDR2 is FNYEAQ. The length of the CDR3 is 16 residues. In DNA, the CDR3 is TGTGCCAGCAGCCCCCGGGACAAGGTGGGACAAGAGACCCAGTACTTC. Protein: CASSPRDKVGQETQYF.

The chain employs TRBV2 and TRBJ1-2, with 9 positions matching TRBD1. CDR3 length: 13 residues. Germline CDR1 is SNHLY and CDR2 is FYNNEI. J gave up 7 bases and V 6 bases, and 6 bases lay outside the gene matches. The CDR3 nucleotides read TGTGCCAGCAGACCACAGGGGGCTGGTGGCTACACCTTC. It is translated as CASRPQGAGGYTF.

This clone appeared a few times. The rearrangement links TRBV5-5 to TRBJ2-7; D gene ambiguous. This CDR3 has 15 residues. Per the germline V gene, CDR1 is SGHKS and CDR2 is YYEKEE (reference sequence). Trimming shortened V by 0 bases and J by 4 bases, and 14 bases separated the two germline ends. The CDR3 sequence is CASSLVVGLGYEQYF. DNA of the CDR3: TGTGCCAGCAGCTTGGTCGTCGGATTGGGTTACGAGCAGTACTTC.

The chain recombines TRBV18 with TRBJ2-7; 9 bases fit TRBD1. The V gene end was trimmed by 8 bases and the J gene end by 3 bases; junction bases not matched to a gene: 11. Germline V CDR1 and CDR2: KGHSH, LQKENI. CDR3 length: 15 amino acids. The CDR3 is CASNTAGQGHYEQYF. The CDR3 DNA sequence: TGTGCCAGCAACACCGCGGGACAGGGTCACTACGAGCAGTACTTC.